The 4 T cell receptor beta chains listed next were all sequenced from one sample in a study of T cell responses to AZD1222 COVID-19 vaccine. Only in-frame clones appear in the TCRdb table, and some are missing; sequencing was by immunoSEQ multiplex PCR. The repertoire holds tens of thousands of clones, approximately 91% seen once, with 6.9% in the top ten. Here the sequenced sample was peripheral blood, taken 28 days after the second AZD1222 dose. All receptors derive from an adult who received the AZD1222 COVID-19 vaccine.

The CDR3 here is CASRGASGSNSAGELFF. The CDR3 nucleotides are TGCGCCAGCAGAGGTGCTAGCGGGAGTAATAGCGCCGGGGAGCTGTTTTTT. The chain carries TRBV5-1 and TRBJ2-2, with 10 bases aligning to TRBD2. Germline loops: CDR1 SGHRS, CDR2 YFSETQ. The CDR3 has 17 residues. V lost 5 bases and J lost 6; bases outside the gene matches: 13.

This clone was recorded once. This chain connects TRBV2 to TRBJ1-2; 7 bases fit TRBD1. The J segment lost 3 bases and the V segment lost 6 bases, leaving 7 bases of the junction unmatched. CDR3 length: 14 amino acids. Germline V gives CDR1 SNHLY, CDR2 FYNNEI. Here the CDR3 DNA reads TGTGCCAGCAGGTCGGACAGGATTTACTATGGCTACACCTTC. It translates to CASRSDRIYYGYTF.

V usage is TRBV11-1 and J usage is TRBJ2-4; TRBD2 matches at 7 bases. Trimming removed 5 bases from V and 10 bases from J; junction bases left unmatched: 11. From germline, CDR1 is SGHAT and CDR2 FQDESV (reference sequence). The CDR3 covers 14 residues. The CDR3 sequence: CASSPGLGGRIQYF. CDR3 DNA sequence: TGTGCCAGCAGCCCCGGACTAGGAGGGAGAATTCAGTACTTC. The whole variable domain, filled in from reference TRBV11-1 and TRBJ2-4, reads EAEVAQSPRYKITEKSQAVAFWCDPISGHATLYWYRQILGQGPELLVQFQDESVVDDSQLPKDRFSAERLKGVDSTLKIQPAELGDSAMYLCASSPGLGGRIQYFGAGTRLSVL.

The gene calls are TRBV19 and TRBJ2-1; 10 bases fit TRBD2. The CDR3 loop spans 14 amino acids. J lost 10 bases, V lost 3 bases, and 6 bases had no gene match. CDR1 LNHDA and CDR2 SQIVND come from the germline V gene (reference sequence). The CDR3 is CASSIASGSGEQFF. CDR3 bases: TGTGCCAGTAGTATCGCTAGCGGGAGTGGAGAGCAGTTCTTC.